Following are 27 T cell receptor beta chains from one sample sequenced in a study of CD8 T cells in ankylosing spondylitis. TCRdb redid the calling of the 5' RACE reads with MiXCR, one entry per CDR3 protein. In the table there are about 540,000 distinct CDR3 sequences, roughly 13% of which are singletons. Notes on the study in general: It appeared that ankylosing spondylitis blood was characterized by a TCR beta motif of eight highly homologous variants.

The antigens for these receptors are not known. Sequenced sample: blood, either unsorted or a sorted T cell fraction (not recorded which). These receptors all come from a male donor with ankylosing spondylitis.

The V call is TRBV9, the J call TRBJ1-2; D not certain. The CDR3 length is 15 residues. The germline gives CDR1 SGDLS, CDR2 YYNGEE. Between the trimmed V and J ends, which lost 4 bases and 0 bases, there was a span of 13 bases. The CDR3 DNA follows: TGTGCCAGCAGCCCTTACACCAGAGCTAACTATGGCTACACCTTC. Encoded protein: CASSPYTRANYGYTF.

CDR3 DNA: TGTGCCAGCAGTTACTCACCCGGGACAGGGGGCCTAGATACGCAGTATTTT. It translates to CASSYSPGTGGLDTQYF. The chain couples TRBV6-5 to TRBJ2-3; 12 bases map to TRBD1. The CDR3 length is 17 residues. V shed 0 bases, J shed 5 bases, and the junction held 6 bases outside the gene matches. Germline V gene data show CDR1 as MNHEY and CDR2 as SVGAGI.

This clonotype showed up just a few times. The chain links TRBV20-1 to TRBJ2-3; 9 nucleotides line up with TRBD2. Germline loops: CDR1 DFQATT, CDR2 SNEGSKA (reference sequence). The CDR3 is 15 amino acids. The trim removed 6 bases at V and 2 bases at J, leaving 9 bases unmatched. The CDR3, as DNA: TGCAGTGCCAGTGTCCCGGGACTAGCCACAGATACGCAGTATTTT. It encodes CSASVPGLATDTQYF.

This clonotype was detected many times. This chain links TRBV6-6 with TRBJ1-5; D remains unclear. Germline CDR1 is MNHNY and CDR2 is SVGAGI (reference sequence). The CDR3 is 13 amino acids. Trimming cost V 6 bases and J 6 bases, with 12 bases left between them. CDR3 protein: CASSDFAFQPQHF. For the CDR3, the DNA is TGTGCCAGCAGCGATTTTGCCTTTCAGCCCCAGCATTTT.

This clonotype turned up a few times. V gene TRBV6-5 combines with J gene TRBJ1-4; possible D gene TRBD1, 6 bases. The germline CDR1 and CDR2 sequences are MNHEY and SVGAGI. V dropped 4 bases and J dropped 10 bases, with 19 bases sitting between them. CDR3 length equals 15 residues. Here the CDR3 reads CASSSEQGSSRKLFF. CDR3 bases: TGTGCCAGCAGTTCCGAACAGGGTTCGTCAAGAAAACTGTTTTTT.

The chain has TRBV11-2 and TRBJ2-4, with TRBD2 identical over 7 bases. Germline-derived CDR1 and CDR2 are SGHAT and FQNNGV. The CDR3 is 17 residues long. Trimming removed 0 bases from V and 0 bases from J; junction bases left unmatched: 5. The DNA for the CDR3 is TGTGCCAGCAGCTTAGATTGGGGAGGGTCAGCCAAAAACATTCAGTACTTC. Its translation is CASSLDWGGSAKNIQYF.

The chain links TRBV11-2 to TRBJ1-6, with 7 nucleotides matching TRBD1. There are 15 residues in the CDR3. Per germline, CDR1 SGHAT and CDR2 FQNNGV. V trimming: 3 bases; J trimming: 8 bases; junction bases outside the gene matches: 7. The CDR3 sequence: CASSFGRGPDSPLHF. DNA for the CDR3: TGTGCCAGCAGCTTCGGAAGGGGGCCCGATTCACCCCTCCACTTT. The full variable domain, in which reference TRBV11-2 and TRBJ1-6 provide the parts outside the CDR3, is EAGVAQSPRYKIIEKRQSVAFWCNPISGHATLYWYQQILGQGPKLLIQFQNNGVVDDSQLPKDRFSAERLKGVDSTLKIQPAKLEDSAVYLCASSFGRGPDSPLHFGNGTRLTVT.

This sequence joins TRBV28 and TRBJ2-7; TRBD2 is a possible D gene (6 bases). The CDR3 consists of 12 residues. V gave up 6 bases and J gave up 11 bases, with 17 bases separating them. Germline lookup yields CDR1 MDHEN and CDR2 SYDVKM. Written as DNA, the CDR3 is TGTGCCAGCAGGGCGGGCGGGACCCTGGAGTACTTC. As protein: CASRAGGTLEYF.

This clonotype was counted many times. V usage is TRBV9 and J usage is TRBJ2-5; D is uncertain. V lost 2 bases and J 1 base, leaving 9 bases between the germline ends. Germline V lookup: CDR1 SGDLS, CDR2 YYNGEE. This CDR3 spans 14 amino acids. The DNA of the CDR3 is TGTGCCAGCAGCGTTTTGACGAGCCAAGAGACCCAGTACTTC. Its protein is CASSVLTSQETQYF.

This clonotype was detected ten times or more. This chain uses TRBV12-3 or TRBV12-4 with TRBJ1-5; a possible D gene is TRBD1 (5 bases). The V gene lost 7 bases and the J gene lost 9 bases, with 16 bases spanning the gap. The CDR3 has 13 amino acids. The CDR3 region has the DNA TGTGCCAGCAACTCCCAAGGGGCGAGGCCCCAGCATTTT. This encodes CASNSQGARPQHF.

This clonotype was seen a handful of times. The chain combines TRBV6-1 with TRBJ2-2; TRBD2 aligns across 7 bases. The CDR3 contains 14 residues. CDR1 MNHNS and CDR2 SASEGT come from the germline V gene. With V trimmed by 6 bases and J by 8 bases, 9 bases remained unmatched. In nucleotides, the CDR3 is TGTGCCAGCAGAGTTTTAGCGGGTGGTGGGGAGCTGTTTTTT. Translating it yields CASRVLAGGGELFF.

V is TRBV2 and J is TRBJ2-7; D unclear. The CDR3 is 12 residues long. CDR1 SNHLY and CDR2 FYNNEI come from the germline V gene. The germline V and J ends were trimmed by 9 bases and 2 bases, with 11 bases remaining between them. Here the CDR3 reads CARGNTPYEQYF. The CDR3 nucleotides are TGTGCCAGGGGGAACACCCCCTACGAGCAGTACTTC.

The table lists this clonotype with many counts. This chain uses TRBV5-1 with TRBJ2-1; 8 nucleotides match TRBD1. Trimming at V came to 4 bases and at J to 4 bases, leaving 7 bases not matched to a gene. Germline-derived CDR1 and CDR2 are SGHRS and YFSETQ. The length of the CDR3 is 15 residues. The CDR3 region has the DNA TGCGCCAGCAGCCCCGGGCAGGGGGCTTACAATGAGCAGTTCTTC. Translation gives CASSPGQGAYNEQFF. The whole variable domain, filled in from reference TRBV5-1 and TRBJ2-1, reads KAGVTQTPRYLIKTRGQQVTLSCSPISGHRSVSWYQQTPGQGLQFLFEYFSETQRNKGNFPGRFSGRQFSNSRSEMNVSTLELGDSALYLCASSPGQGAYNEQFFGPGTRLTVL.

The J gene is TRBJ2-7, the V gene TRBV20-1; D uncertain. V lost 3 bases to trimming and J lost 4 bases, with 10 bases between them. This CDR3 contains 12 residues. Germline V gene sequence: CDR1 DFQATT, CDR2 SNEGSKA (reference sequence). CDR3 coding DNA: TGCAGTGCTAGGGACCAGAAGTACGAGCAGTACTTC. Amino acid sequence: CSARDQKYEQYF.

This clonotype occurred a few times. This chain connects TRBV2 to TRBJ2-5; D possibly uses TRBD1 or TRBD2 (5 bases each). CDR1 and CDR2 (germline): SNHLY, FYNNEI. Deletions cut 6 bases from V and 2 bases from J, with 13 bases between. CDR3 length equals 14 residues. The DNA of the CDR3 is TGTGCCAGCAGGGGGACCGCCGGGCAAGAGACCCAGTACTTC. Amino acids: CASRGTAGQETQYF.

In this sample, this clonotype turned up a few times. The genes are TRBV19 and TRBJ2-7, with D perhaps TRBD1 or TRBD2 (5 bases each). The germline V and J ends were trimmed by 4 bases and 1 base, with 11 bases remaining between them. The CDR3 contains 14 residues. CDR1 and CDR2 (germline): LNHDA, SQIVND (reference sequence). CDR3 residues: CASSRDPGSYEQYF. DNA for the CDR3: TGTGCCAGTAGTAGGGACCCCGGGTCCTACGAGCAGTACTTC.

The rearrangement uses TRBV3-1 and TRBJ1-1; D is undetermined. This CDR3 spans 14 amino acids. The germline V gene has CDR1 LGHDT and CDR2 YNNKEL (reference sequence). V lost 1 base and J lost 4, with 10 bases in between. This chain's CDR3 is CASSQGVGGTEAFF. The CDR3 nucleotides are TGTGCCAGCAGCCAAGGGGTGGGTGGCACTGAAGCTTTCTTT.

This clonotype showed up just a few times. CDR3 DNA sequence: TGTGCCAGCGGAACCGGACAGGGCAATGAGCAGTTCTTC. Its translation is CASGTGQGNEQFF. The V and J genes are TRBV6-2 or TRBV6-3 and TRBJ2-1, with 8 bases fitting TRBD1. V shed 8 bases, J shed 6 bases, and the junction held 6 bases outside the gene matches. CDR1 is MNHEY, CDR2 SVGEGT, per germline. The CDR3 is made up of 13 amino acids.

J is TRBJ2-1 and V is TRBV7-2; the D is unclear. The germline V and J ends were trimmed by 5 bases and 0 bases, with 11 bases remaining between them. CDR3 length equals 15 residues. Germline assignment: CDR1 SGHTA and CDR2 FQGNSA. As DNA, the CDR3 is TGTGCCAGCAGCCCCCAAGGGCTCTCCTACAATGAGCAGTTCTTC. This translates into CASSPQGLSYNEQFF.

A few counts support this clonotype. The chain is built from TRBV5-1 and TRBJ2-5, with 9 bases lining up with TRBD1. Trimming removed 4 bases from V and 5 bases from J; junction bases left unmatched: 6. Germline loops: CDR1 SGHRS, CDR2 YFSETQ. The CDR3 is 14 amino acids. The CDR3 loop is CASSPGQGSETQYF. The DNA for the CDR3 is TGCGCCAGCAGCCCGGGACAGGGATCCGAGACCCAGTACTTC.

This clonotype was found many times. The DNA of the CDR3 is TGCGCCAGCAGCCGAGGACTAGCGGGAGGGTACGATGAGCAGTTCTTC. Translation gives CASSRGLAGGYDEQFF. The J gene is TRBJ2-1, the V gene TRBV5-1, with 15 bases identical to TRBD2. This CDR3 contains 16 residues. Trimming at V came to 4 bases and at J to 8 bases, leaving 7 bases not matched to a gene. Germline V gives CDR1 SGHRS, CDR2 YFSETQ.

The chain employs TRBV5-1 and TRBJ2-1; D may be TRBD1 (5 bases). The CDR3 totals 16 residues. Trimming took 1 base from V and 2 from J, leaving 13 bases between them. Germline V gene lookup returns CDR1 SGHRS and CDR2 YFSETQ. The CDR3 bases are TGCGCCAGCAGCTTGAGGCCAGGGAATGCCTACAATGAGCAGTTCTTC. Its protein product is CASSLRPGNAYNEQFF.

The rearrangement links TRBV18 to TRBJ1-1, with D possibly matching TRBD1 (5 bases). Trimming left V 3 bases short and J 1 base short, with 9 bases between. This CDR3 spans 14 amino acids. Germline CDR1 and CDR2: KGHSH and LQKENI. CDR3 sequence (DNA): TGTGCCAGCTCACCGTCAGGGTGGAACACTGAAGCTTTCTTT. Its protein product is CASSPSGWNTEAFF.

This clonotype was picked up many times. The chain recombines TRBV29-1 with TRBJ1-1; the D gene is possibly TRBD1 (5 bases). Germline V gene lookup returns CDR1 SQVTM and CDR2 ANQGSEA. CDR3 size: 15 residues. Trimming removed 4 bases from V and 3 bases from J, with 18 bases in between. CDR3 amino acids: CSVVWGGEIDTEAFF. In DNA, the CDR3 is TGCAGCGTTGTGTGGGGGGGGGAAATCGACACTGAAGCTTTCTTT.

The chain recombines TRBV9 with TRBJ2-3; TRBD2 agrees at 13 bases. The CDR3 covers 17 residues. V was pared by 0 bases and J by 4 bases, with 5 bases of the junction left unmatched. Germline loops: CDR1 SGDLS, CDR2 YYNGEE. CDR3 sequence reads: CASSVGTSGSLADTQYF. For the CDR3, the DNA is TGTGCCAGCAGCGTAGGGACTAGCGGGAGTCTCGCAGATACGCAGTATTTT.

The chain carries TRBV3-1 and TRBJ2-2; D ambiguous. The germline V gene encodes CDR1 LGHDT and CDR2 YNNKEL (reference sequence). V was cut by 1 base and J by 0 bases, with 9 bases left in between. CDR3 length equals 16 residues. The CDR3 sequence is CASSQVWVANTGELFF. In nucleotides, the CDR3 is TGTGCCAGCAGCCAAGTTTGGGTAGCGAACACCGGGGAGCTGTTTTTT.

This clonotype was seen many times. This chain joins TRBV12-3 or TRBV12-4 and TRBJ1-4; 7 positions agree with TRBD1. V was clipped by 7 bases and J by 7 bases; unmatched bases: 9. The CDR3 spans 14 residues. The CDR3 bases are TGTGCCAGCACCGCCGGGACAGTTTCTGAAAAACTGTTTTTT. Protein: CASTAGTVSEKLFF.